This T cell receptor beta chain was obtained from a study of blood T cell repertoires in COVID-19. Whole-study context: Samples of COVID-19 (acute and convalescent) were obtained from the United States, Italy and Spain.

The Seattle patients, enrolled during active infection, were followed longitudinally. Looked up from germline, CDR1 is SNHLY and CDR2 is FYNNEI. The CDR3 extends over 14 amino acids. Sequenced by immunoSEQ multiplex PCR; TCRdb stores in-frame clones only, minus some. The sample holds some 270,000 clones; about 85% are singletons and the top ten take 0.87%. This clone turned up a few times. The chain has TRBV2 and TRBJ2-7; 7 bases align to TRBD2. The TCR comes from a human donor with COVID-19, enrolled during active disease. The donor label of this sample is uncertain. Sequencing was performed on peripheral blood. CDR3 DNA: TGTGCTAGCCAGGGTATGGCTAGCGGATTCGAGCAGTACTTC. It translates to CASQGMASGFEQYF.